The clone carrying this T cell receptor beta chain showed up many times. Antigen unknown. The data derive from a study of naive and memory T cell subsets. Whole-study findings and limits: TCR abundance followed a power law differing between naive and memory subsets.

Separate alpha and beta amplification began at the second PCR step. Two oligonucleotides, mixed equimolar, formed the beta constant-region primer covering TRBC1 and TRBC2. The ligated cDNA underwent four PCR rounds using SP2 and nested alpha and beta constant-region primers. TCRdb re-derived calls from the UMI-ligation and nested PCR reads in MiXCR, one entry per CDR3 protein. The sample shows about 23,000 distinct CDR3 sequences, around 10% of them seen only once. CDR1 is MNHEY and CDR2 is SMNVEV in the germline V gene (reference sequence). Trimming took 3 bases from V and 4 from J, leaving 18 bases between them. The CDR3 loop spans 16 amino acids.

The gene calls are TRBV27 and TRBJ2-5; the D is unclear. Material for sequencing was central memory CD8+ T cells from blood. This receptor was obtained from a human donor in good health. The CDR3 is CASSLGIQRDAETQYF. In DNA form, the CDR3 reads TGTGCCAGCAGTTTGGGGATCCAAAGAGACGCAGAGACCCAGTACTTC.